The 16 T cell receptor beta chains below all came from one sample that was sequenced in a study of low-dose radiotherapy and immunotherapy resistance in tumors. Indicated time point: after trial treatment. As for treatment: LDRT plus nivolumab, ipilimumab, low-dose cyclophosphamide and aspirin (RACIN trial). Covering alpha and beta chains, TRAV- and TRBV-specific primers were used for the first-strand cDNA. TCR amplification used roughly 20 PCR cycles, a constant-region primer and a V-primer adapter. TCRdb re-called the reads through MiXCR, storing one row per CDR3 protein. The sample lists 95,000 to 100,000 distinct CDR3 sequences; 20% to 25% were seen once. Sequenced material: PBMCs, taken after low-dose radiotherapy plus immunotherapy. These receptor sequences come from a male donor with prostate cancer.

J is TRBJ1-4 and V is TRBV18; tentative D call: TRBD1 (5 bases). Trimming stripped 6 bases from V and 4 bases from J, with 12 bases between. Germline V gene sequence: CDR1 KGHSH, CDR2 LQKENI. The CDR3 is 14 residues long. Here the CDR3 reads CASSPTGFNEKLFF. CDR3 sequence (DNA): TGTGCCAGCTCGCCCACAGGTTTTAATGAAAAACTGTTTTTT. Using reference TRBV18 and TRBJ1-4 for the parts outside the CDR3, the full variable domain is NAGVMQNPRHLVRRRGQEARLRCSPMKGHSHVYWYRQLPEEGLKFMVYLQKENIIDESGMPKERFSAEFPKEGPSILRIQQVVRGDSAAYFCASSPTGFNEKLFFGSGTQLSVL.

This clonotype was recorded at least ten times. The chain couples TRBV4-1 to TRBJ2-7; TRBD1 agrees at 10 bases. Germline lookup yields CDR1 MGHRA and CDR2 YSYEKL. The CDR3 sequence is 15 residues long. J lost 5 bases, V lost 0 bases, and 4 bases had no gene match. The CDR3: CASSQERDRGNEQYF. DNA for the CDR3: TGCGCCAGCAGCCAAGAGCGGGACAGGGGCAACGAGCAGTACTTC.

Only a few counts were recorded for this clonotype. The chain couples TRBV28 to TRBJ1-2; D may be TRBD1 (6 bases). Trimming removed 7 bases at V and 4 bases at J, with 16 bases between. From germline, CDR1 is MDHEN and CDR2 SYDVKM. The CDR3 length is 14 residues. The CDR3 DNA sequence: TGTGCCAGCATTACGGGGACAAGAGGCTATGGCTACACCTTC. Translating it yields CASITGTRGYGYTF.

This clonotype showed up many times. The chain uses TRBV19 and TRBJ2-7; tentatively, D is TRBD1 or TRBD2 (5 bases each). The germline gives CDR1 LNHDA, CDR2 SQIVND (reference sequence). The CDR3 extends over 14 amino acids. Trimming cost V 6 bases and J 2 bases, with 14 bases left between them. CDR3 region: CASRKGTEPYEQYF. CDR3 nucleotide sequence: TGTGCCAGTAGGAAGGGGACGGAACCCTACGAGCAGTACTTC. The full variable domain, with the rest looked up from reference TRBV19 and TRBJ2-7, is DGGITQSPKYLFRKEGQNVTLSCEQNLNHDAMYWYRQDPGQGLRLIYYSQIVNDFQKGDIAEGYSVSREKKESFPLTVTSAQKNPTAFYLCASRKGTEPYEQYFGPGTRLTVT.

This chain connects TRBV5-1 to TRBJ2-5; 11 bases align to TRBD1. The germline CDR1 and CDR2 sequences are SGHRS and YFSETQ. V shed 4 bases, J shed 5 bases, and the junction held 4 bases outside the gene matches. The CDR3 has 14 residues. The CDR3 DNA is TGCGCCAGCAGCCCGGACAGGGGGCTGGAGACCCAGTACTTC. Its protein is CASSPDRGLETQYF.

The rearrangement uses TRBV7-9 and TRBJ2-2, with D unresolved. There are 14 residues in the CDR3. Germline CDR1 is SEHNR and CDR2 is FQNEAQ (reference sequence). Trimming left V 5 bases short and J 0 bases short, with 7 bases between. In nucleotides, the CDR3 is TGTGCCAGCAGCCGGCCGGCGAACACCGGGGAGCTGTTTTTT. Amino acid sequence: CASSRPANTGELFF. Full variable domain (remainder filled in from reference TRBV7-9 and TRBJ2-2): DTGVSQNPRHKITKRGQNVTFRCDPISEHNRLYWYRQTLGQGPEFLTYFQNEAQLEKSRLLSDRFSAERPKGSFSTLEIQRTEQGDSAMYLCASSRPANTGELFFGEGSRLTVL.

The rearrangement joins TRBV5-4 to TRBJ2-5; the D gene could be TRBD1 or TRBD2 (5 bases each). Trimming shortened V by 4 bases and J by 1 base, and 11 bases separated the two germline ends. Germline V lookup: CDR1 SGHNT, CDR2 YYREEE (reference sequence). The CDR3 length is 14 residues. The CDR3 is CASSPRDLQETQYF. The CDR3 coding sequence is TGTGCCAGCAGCCCCCGGGACCTCCAAGAGACCCAGTACTTC.

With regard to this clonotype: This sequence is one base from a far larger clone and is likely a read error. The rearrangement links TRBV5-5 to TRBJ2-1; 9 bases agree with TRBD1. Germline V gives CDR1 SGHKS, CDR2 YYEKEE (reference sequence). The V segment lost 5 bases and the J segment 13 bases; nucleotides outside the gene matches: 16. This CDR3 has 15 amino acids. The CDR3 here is CASRYRGRFQETQFF. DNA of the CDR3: TGTGCCAGCAGGTACAGGGGGCGATTCCAAGAGACCCAGTTCTTC. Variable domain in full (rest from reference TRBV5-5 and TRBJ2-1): DAGVTQSPTHLIKTRGQQVTLRCSPISGHKSVSWYQQVLGQGPQFIFQYYEKEERGRGNFPDRFSARQFPNYSSELNVNALLLGDSALYLCASRYRGRFQETQFFGPGTRLTVL.

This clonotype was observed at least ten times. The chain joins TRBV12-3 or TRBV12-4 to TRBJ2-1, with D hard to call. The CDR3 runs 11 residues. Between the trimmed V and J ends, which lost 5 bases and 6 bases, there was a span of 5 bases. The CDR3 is CASSLRNEQFF. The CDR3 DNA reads TGTGCCAGCAGTCTACGCAATGAGCAGTTCTTC.

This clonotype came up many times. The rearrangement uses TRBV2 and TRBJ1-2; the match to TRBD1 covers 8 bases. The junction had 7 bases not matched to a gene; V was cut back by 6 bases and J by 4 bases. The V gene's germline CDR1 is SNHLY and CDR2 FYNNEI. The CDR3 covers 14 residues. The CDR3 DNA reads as TGTGCCAGCAGGGACAGGGTTTTGCGCTATGGCTACACCTTC. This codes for CASRDRVLRYGYTF.

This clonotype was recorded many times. Written as DNA, the CDR3 is TGTGCCAGCAGCTCGCTAGCGGGGGGGGCCGGGGAGCTGTTTTTT. Translating it yields CASSSLAGGAGELFF. The V call is TRBV7-3, the J call TRBJ2-2; 12 bases are shared with TRBD2. Trimming removed 4 bases from V and 6 bases from J; junction bases left unmatched: 3. CDR1 is SGHTA, CDR2 FQGTGA, per germline. The CDR3 consists of 15 residues.

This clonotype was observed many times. The CDR3 reads CASTTGDREGSYEQYF. DNA of the CDR3: TGTGCCAGCACCACCGGGGACAGGGAGGGGTCCTACGAGCAGTACTTC. The chain joins TRBV21-1 to TRBJ2-7; the D segment call TRBD1 is taken from the table without a DNA check. TRBV21-1 is labeled a pseudogene. The CDR3 consists of 16 residues.

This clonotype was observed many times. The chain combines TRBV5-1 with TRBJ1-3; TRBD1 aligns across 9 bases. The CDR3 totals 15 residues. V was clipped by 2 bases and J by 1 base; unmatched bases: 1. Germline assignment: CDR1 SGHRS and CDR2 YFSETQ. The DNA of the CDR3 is TGCGCCAGCAGCTTCGGGACAGGGTCTGGAAACACCATATATTTT. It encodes CASSFGTGSGNTIYF.

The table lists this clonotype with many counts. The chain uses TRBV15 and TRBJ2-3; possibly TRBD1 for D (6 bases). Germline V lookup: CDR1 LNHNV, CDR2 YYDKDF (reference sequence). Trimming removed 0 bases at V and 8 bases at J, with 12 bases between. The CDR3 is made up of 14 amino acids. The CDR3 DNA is TGTGCCACCAGCAGAGATATCAAGGACAGTACGCAGTATTTT. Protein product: CATSRDIKDSTQYF.

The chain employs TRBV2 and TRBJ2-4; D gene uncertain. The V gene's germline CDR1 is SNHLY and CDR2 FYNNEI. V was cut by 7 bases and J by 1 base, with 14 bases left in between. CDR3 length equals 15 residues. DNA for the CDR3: TGTGCCAGCACCCAGGAAGGGCCTGCCAAAAACATTCAGTACTTC. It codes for CASTQEGPAKNIQYF.

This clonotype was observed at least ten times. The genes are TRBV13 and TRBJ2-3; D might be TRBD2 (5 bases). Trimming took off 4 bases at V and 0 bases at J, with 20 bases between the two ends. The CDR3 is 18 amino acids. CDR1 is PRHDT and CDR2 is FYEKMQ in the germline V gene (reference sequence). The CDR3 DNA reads TGTGCCAGCAGCTCCCATTGGGAGCAGATCCCTAGCACAGATACGCAGTATTTT. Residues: CASSSHWEQIPSTDTQYF.